What follows describes a single TCR beta chain. The antigen remains undetermined. The sample belongs to a study of cytomegalovirus exposure and HLA in healthy donors. 13 Jbeta primers and 60 Vbeta primers were used for the PCR. The table came from immunoSEQ multiplex PCR; TCRdb's copy has only in-frame clones and leaves some out. The sample has some 180,000 clones, 75% to 85% seen once. General study results and limits: As a later analysis showed, a missense DCLRE1C variant was linked to trimming of TCR beta V- and J-genes. Owing to their indistinguishability, certain V segments, notably TRBV6-2 and TRBV6-3, were excluded.

Germline V gene lookup returns CDR1 MNHNS and CDR2 SASEGT. This CDR3 spans 19 amino acids. V was cut by 2 bases and J by 4 bases, with 23 bases left in between. The sample taken for sequencing was PBMCs. The chain recombines TRBV6-1 with TRBJ1-4; tentatively, D is TRBD1 (6 bases). This sequence originates from a man between 18 and 29 years old in good health and CMV-seronegative. Here the CDR3 reads CASSEFLDRSQPRNEKLFF. CDR3 bases: TGTGCCAGCAGTGAATTCTTAGACAGGTCTCAACCCCGTAATGAAAAACTGTTTTTT.